Listed here are 25 T cell receptor beta chains from one sample, sequenced in a study of T-cell reconstitution after alpha-beta-depleted transplantation in children. Unique molecular identifiers were built into the TCRbeta library. TCRdb re-called the PCR reads through MiXCR, storing one row per CDR3 protein. The sample consists of 750,000 to 950,000 distinct CDR3 sequences, about 16% of them appearing once. The material was PBMCs, mostly from graft donor cells, obtained 360 days after TCRalphabeta/CD19-depleted stem cell transplant. These TCRs come from a male patient younger than 18 who had a stem cell transplant for acute lymphoblastic leukemia, so the T cells may come from the graft donor.

This clonotype was seen more than once but under ten times. V gene TRBV6-5 combines with J gene TRBJ2-7; 10 bases agree with TRBD2. V dropped 4 bases and J dropped 0; count of bases not matched to a gene: 9. Germline V gene lookup returns CDR1 MNHEY and CDR2 SVGAGI. The CDR3 has 17 amino acids. The CDR3 spells CASSSGTSVQFSYEQYF. The CDR3 nucleotides are TGTGCCAGCAGTTCCGGGACTAGCGTTCAATTCTCCTACGAGCAGTACTTC.

This clonotype was recorded a few times. The V gene is TRBV29-1, the J gene TRBJ2-7; D unclear. This CDR3 is 13 amino acids long. The germline CDR1 and CDR2 sequences are SQVTM and ANQGSEA. V was cut by 4 bases and J by 1 base, with 11 bases left in between. The CDR3 DNA reads as TGCAGCGTTGCGTCTACTCTTTCCTACGAGCAGTACTTC. Translation: CSVASTLSYEQYF.

J is TRBJ1-1 and V is TRBV5-1; D remains unclear. The CDR3 contains 13 residues. The germline gives CDR1 SGHRS, CDR2 YFSETQ. V lost 2 bases to trimming and J lost 4 bases, with 9 bases between them. This CDR3 reads CASSFVGGTEAFF. The CDR3 bases are TGCGCCAGCAGCTTCGTAGGAGGCACTGAAGCTTTCTTT.

This clonotype was detected a few times. The CDR3 here is CASRNTGIRDIQYF. The CDR3 nucleotides are TGTGCCAGCAGGAATACAGGGATTAGGGACATTCAGTACTTC. The chain recombines TRBV12-3 or TRBV12-4 with TRBJ2-4, with D perhaps TRBD1 (6 bases). CDR3 length equals 14 residues. V was clipped by 6 bases and J by 8 bases, with 17 bases between them.

This clonotype was counted at least ten times. The chain is built from TRBV29-1 and TRBJ2-7; tentative D call: TRBD1 (5 bases). Germline V CDR1 and CDR2: SQVTM, ANQGSEA. V was pared by 0 bases and J by 3 bases, with 12 bases between. The CDR3 contains 14 residues. CDR3 nucleotide sequence: TGCAGCGTTGAAGATAGGGGCAGGTTCTACGAGCAGTACTTC. It codes for CSVEDRGRFYEQYF.

This clonotype has a handful of counts. The rearrangement links TRBV2 to TRBJ1-5; maybe TRBD1 (6 bases). V lost 7 bases to trimming and J lost 7 bases, with 14 bases between them. The germline CDR1 and CDR2 sequences are SNHLY and FYNNEI. This CDR3 contains 13 residues. The CDR3 loop is CASNGAGEQPQHF. CDR3 bases: TGTGCCAGCAACGGGGCAGGGGAACAGCCCCAGCATTTT.

This clonotype was observed a handful of times. This rearrangement joins TRBV27 to TRBJ2-3, with 8 bases fitting TRBD1. CDR3 length equals 15 residues. CDR1 is MNHEY, CDR2 SMNVEV, per germline (reference sequence). Trimming at V came to 4 bases and at J to 2 bases, leaving 5 bases not matched to a gene. CDR3 loop: CASSSGQEPTDTQYF. As DNA, the CDR3 is TGTGCCAGCAGTTCGGGACAGGAGCCCACAGATACGCAGTATTTT.

The rearrangement links TRBV28 to TRBJ1-4; D is unclear. Germline-derived CDR1 and CDR2 are MDHEN and SYDVKM. V was cut by 6 bases and J by 0 bases, with 11 bases left in between. This CDR3 region has 15 residues. The DNA for the CDR3 is TGTGCCAGCAGACCCAGTCGCGCAACTAATGAAAAACTGTTTTTT. Translated, it gives CASRPSRATNEKLFF.

The chain recombines TRBV6-5 with TRBJ2-7; 10 positions match TRBD2. The CDR3 totals 17 residues. After removal of 2 bases from V and 0 bases from J, the junction contained 7 bases not matched to a gene. CDR1 and CDR2 (germline): MNHEY, SVGAGI. The CDR3 sequence: CASSYPIGTSASYEQYF. The DNA for the CDR3 is TGTGCCAGCAGTTACCCCATCGGGACTAGCGCCTCCTACGAGCAGTACTTC.

V usage is TRBV20-1 and J usage is TRBJ1-1; no definite D call. Germline-derived CDR1 and CDR2 are DFQATT and SNEGSKA (reference sequence). This CDR3 is 14 amino acids long. Trimming took 5 bases from V and 1 from J, leaving 14 bases between them. This chain's CDR3 is CSAPWAWGNTEAFF. The CDR3 region has the DNA TGCAGTGCTCCTTGGGCCTGGGGGAACACTGAAGCTTTCTTT.

Only a few counts were recorded for this clonotype. The genes are TRBV18 and TRBJ2-5; D is undetermined. This CDR3 is built from 13 residues. Trimming left V 3 bases short and J 4 bases short, with 9 bases between. Germline V gene sequence: CDR1 KGHSH, CDR2 LQKENI. CDR3 in DNA: TGTGCCAGCTCACCCACAGTAGTAGAGACCCAGTACTTC. Its protein is CASSPTVVETQYF.

The rearrangement links TRBV9 to TRBJ2-1; possibly TRBD1 or TRBD2 for D (5 bases each). V shed 0 bases and J shed 3 bases, with 13 bases lying between them. CDR1 SGDLS and CDR2 YYNGEE come from the germline V gene. The CDR3 consists of 16 residues. In nucleotides, the CDR3 is TGTGCCAGCAGCGTAGGGGGGTCCCCCGGCTACAATGAGCAGTTCTTC. Protein: CASSVGGSPGYNEQFF. The whole variable domain, filled in from reference TRBV9 and TRBJ2-1, reads DSGVTQTPKHLITATGQRVTLRCSPRSGDLSVYWYQQSLDQGLQFLIQYYNGEERAKGNILERFSAQQFPDLHSELNLSSLELGDSALYFCASSVGGSPGYNEQFFGPGTRLTVL.

The V gene is TRBV20-1, the J gene TRBJ2-4; 8 bases match TRBD2. With V trimmed by 8 bases and J by 3 bases, 15 bases remained unmatched. Germline CDR1 reads DFQATT; CDR2 reads SNEGSKA (reference sequence). This CDR3 spans 16 amino acids. The CDR3 DNA reads as TGCAGTACAGCGGGAGCTCTAACTAGTGTCAAAAACATTCAGTACTTC. Residues: CSTAGALTSVKNIQYF.

The chain links TRBV29-1 to TRBJ2-7; 7 nucleotides align to TRBD2. CDR1 is SQVTM and CDR2 is ANQGSEA in the germline V gene. With 2 bases clipped from V and 6 bases from J, the junction kept 4 bases outside the gene matches. The CDR3 has 12 residues. In nucleotides, the CDR3 is TGCAGCGTTGAACGCGGGAGTTCCGAGCAGTACTTC. It codes for CSVERGSSEQYF.

A note on this clonotype: One end of the junction does not line up with germline, which may come from a read error. This chain connects TRBV5-1 to TRBJ2-2; 14 positions match TRBD2. The CDR3 is 19 residues long. Germline loops: CDR1 SGHRS, CDR2 YFSETQ. Written as DNA, the CDR3 is TGCGCCAGCAGCCCACTCCGAGGGACTAGCGGGAGTTACGTCGGGGGGCTGTTTTTT. As protein: CASSPLRGTSGSYVGGLFF.

Ten or more counts support this clonotype. The gene calls are TRBV5-1 and TRBJ2-7, with 11 bases identical to TRBD2. Germline CDR1 is SGHRS and CDR2 is YFSETQ. CDR3 length: 15 amino acids. V trimming: 4 bases; J trimming: 2 bases; junction bases outside the gene matches: 5. CDR3 protein: CASSKGLAVTYEQYF. The CDR3 coding sequence is TGCGCCAGCAGCAAGGGACTAGCGGTAACCTACGAGCAGTACTTC.

The chain couples TRBV29-1 to TRBJ2-3; 12 positions match TRBD2. Germline loops: CDR1 SQVTM, CDR2 ANQGSEA. With V trimmed by 7 bases and J by 2 bases, 4 bases remained unmatched. The CDR3 is made up of 14 amino acids. The CDR3 bases are TGCAGCGAAGGACTAGCGGGACCCACAGATACGCAGTATTTT. Amino acid sequence: CSEGLAGPTDTQYF.

This clonotype appeared once. The chain carries TRBV4-2 and TRBJ2-7; 8 bases align to TRBD1. Germline V gene lookup returns CDR1 LGHNA and CDR2 YNFKEQ. Trimming at V came to 5 bases and at J to 3 bases, leaving 9 bases not matched to a gene. The length of the CDR3 is 15 residues. For the CDR3, the DNA is TGTGCCAGCAGCGATCGGAGACAGGGGCACTACGAGCAGTACTTC. Amino acid sequence: CASSDRRQGHYEQYF.

This clonotype was picked up many times. The V call is TRBV5-1, the J call TRBJ2-7; 10 bases line up with TRBD1. The V segment lost 4 bases and the J segment 1 base; nucleotides outside the gene matches: 5. Germline CDR1 and CDR2: SGHRS and YFSETQ. The CDR3 sequence is 15 residues long. The CDR3 protein is CASSPGTGVSYEQYF. The CDR3 DNA is TGCGCCAGCAGCCCAGGGACAGGGGTTTCCTACGAGCAGTACTTC.

V usage is TRBV9 and J usage is TRBJ2-3; D is unclear. The CDR3 extends over 14 amino acids. V was trimmed by 3 bases and J by 2 bases, leaving 10 bases between them. Looked up from germline, CDR1 is SGDLS and CDR2 is YYNGEE. The CDR3 loop is CASSAESYTDTQYF. Here the CDR3 DNA reads TGTGCCAGCAGCGCTGAGTCCTACACAGATACGCAGTATTTT.

The chain links TRBV21-1 to TRBJ2-5; the table's D call TRBD2 went unverified against the DNA. TRBV21-1 is an annotated pseudogene. The CDR3 length is 16 residues. CDR3 residues: CASSPKECAGQETQYF. CDR3 nucleotides: TGTGCCAGCAGCCCTAAGGAGTGCGCGGGCCAAGAGACCCAGTACTTC.

This clonotype came up a few times. V gene TRBV7-6 combines with J gene TRBJ2-3; 9 positions agree with TRBD1. With 8 bases clipped from V and 2 bases from J, the junction kept 14 bases outside the gene matches. The CDR3 is 17 amino acids. Germline V gives CDR1 SGHVS, CDR2 FNYEAQ. CDR3 bases: TGTGCCAGCGGTACGGGACAGGGAATAAGGGCCACAGATACGCAGTATTTT. Translation gives CASGTGQGIRATDTQYF.

The chain employs TRBV9 and TRBJ2-2, with 16 nucleotides matching TRBD2. V lost 3 bases to trimming and J lost 4 bases; unmatched junction nucleotides: 9. This CDR3 comprises 19 residues. Germline assignment: CDR1 SGDLS and CDR2 YYNGEE. As DNA, the CDR3 is TGTGCCAGCAGCGCAGGGGGGACTAGCGGGAGGGCCACCACCGGGGAGCTGTTTTTT. The encoded protein is CASSAGGTSGRATTGELFF.

This rearrangement joins TRBV27 to TRBJ2-1; D is tentatively TRBD1 or TRBD2 (6 bases each). V gave up 6 bases and J gave up 8 bases, with 17 bases separating them. The germline V gene has CDR1 MNHEY and CDR2 SMNVEV (reference sequence). CDR3 size: 14 residues. In nucleotides, the CDR3 is TGTGCCAGCAGCTCAGGGTACGGGGGCTATGAGCAGTTCTTC. Residues: CASSSGYGGYEQFF.

This clonotype came up many times. This sequence joins TRBV27 and TRBJ2-5, with unresolved D. CDR3 length: 14 amino acids. Trimming cost V 0 bases and J 8 bases, with 13 bases left between them. CDR1 is MNHEY and CDR2 is SMNVEV in the germline V gene (reference sequence). The chain's CDR3 is CASSLSRGLSTQYF. The CDR3 DNA reads TGTGCCAGCAGTTTATCTCGAGGTTTGAGTACCCAGTACTTC.